The 17 T cell receptor beta chains below were found in one sample sequenced in a study of shared clonotypes between healthy human individuals. It was CD45RO-negative cells, positively selected for CCR7, that made up naive CD8 cells, with terminally differentiated effector memory CD45RA+ cells excluded. Sequenced by immunoSEQ multiplex PCR; TCRdb stores in-frame clones only, minus some. The sample gives hundreds of thousands of clones, around 96% of which show up once; roughly 0.1% is in the top ten. The sample taken for sequencing was naive CD8+ T cells sorted from blood. These receptors all stem from a woman aged 25 to 39 in good health.

The chain recombines TRBV5-1 with TRBJ2-1, with 10 bases lining up with TRBD2. The germline V gene encodes CDR1 SGHRS and CDR2 YFSETQ. This CDR3 comprises 16 residues. V dropped 0 bases and J dropped 6; count of bases not matched to a gene: 6. CDR3 sequence (DNA): TGCGCCAGCAGCTTGGCAGGGACTAGCGTTTCCAATGAGCAGTTCTTC. Its translation: CASSLAGTSVSNEQFF.

The gene calls are TRBV30 and TRBJ2-5, with TRBD1 matching 7 bases. TRBJ2-7 matches the DNA end more closely, so the J call is doubtful. CDR1 GTSNPN and CDR2 SVGIG come from the germline V gene (reference sequence). The CDR3 covers 13 residues. DNA for the CDR3: TGTGCCTGGAGTGTACGACAGGGTTACGAGCAGTACTTC. Amino acids: CAWSVRQGYEQYF.

This sequence joins TRBV7-9 and TRBJ2-2; TRBD1 or TRBD2 may be the D gene (5 bases each). V was pared by 5 bases and J by 3 bases, with 22 bases between. CDR3 length equals 18 residues. Germline V gene sequence: CDR1 SEHNR, CDR2 FQNEAQ (reference sequence). The DNA of the CDR3 is TGTGCCAGCAGCCCGCTATTGGGACCCCCTCGGGACACCGGGGAGCTGTTTTTT. Its translation: CASSPLLGPPRDTGELFF.

The chain employs TRBV11-2 and TRBJ1-1, with D uncertain. The length of the CDR3 is 16 residues. Trimming took off 1 base at V and 1 base at J, with 13 bases between the two ends. Germline-derived CDR1 and CDR2 are SGHAT and FQNNGV. The CDR3 spells CASSLGTGPENTEAFF. The CDR3 nucleotides are TGTGCCAGCAGCTTAGGAACCGGGCCAGAGAACACTGAAGCTTTCTTT.

V is TRBV5-4 and J is TRBJ1-4; 7 nucleotides match TRBD1. The germline CDR1 and CDR2 sequences are SGHNT and YYREEE (reference sequence). The V and J ends lost 3 bases and 3 bases, in that order; junction bases with no gene match: 8. The CDR3 has 16 amino acids. The CDR3: CASSSDRARANEKLFF. The CDR3 DNA follows: TGTGCCAGCAGCTCCGACAGGGCAAGGGCTAATGAAAAACTGTTTTTT. Full variable domain (missing parts from reference TRBV5-4 and TRBJ1-4): ETGVTQSPTHLIKTRGQQVTLRCSSQSGHNTVSWYQQALGQGPQFIFQYYREEENGRGNFPPRFSGLQFPNYSSELNVNALELDDSALYLCASSSDRARANEKLFFGSGTQLSVL.

V and J are TRBV11-2 and TRBJ2-7; D gene uncertain. Per germline, CDR1 SGHAT and CDR2 FQNNGV. Trimming removed 3 bases from V and 1 base from J, with 4 bases in between. The CDR3 has 12 amino acids. CDR3 residues: CASSFTSYEQYF. For the CDR3, the DNA is TGTGCCAGCAGCTTCACATCCTACGAGCAGTACTTC.

The V call is TRBV5-6, the J call TRBJ1-1; D may be TRBD1 (5 bases). V shed 1 base and J shed 5 bases, with 18 bases lying between them. Germline CDR1 is SGHDT and CDR2 is YYEEEE. The CDR3 is 16 amino acids. Here the CDR3 reads CASSLFQGLVKTEAFF. In DNA form, the CDR3 reads TGTGCCAGCAGCTTGTTCCAGGGTCTGGTTAAAACTGAAGCTTTCTTT.

The J gene is TRBJ2-1, the V gene TRBV19; D is uncertain. Trimming shortened V by 0 bases and J by 7 bases, and 22 bases separated the two germline ends. The CDR3 covers 18 residues. Germline CDR1 is LNHDA and CDR2 is SQIVND (reference sequence). Here the CDR3 reads CASSIEPPNAETTNEQFF. CDR3 bases: TGTGCCAGTAGTATAGAACCCCCGAACGCCGAAACCACTAATGAGCAGTTCTTC.

This chain joins TRBV9 and TRBJ2-7; either TRBD1 or TRBD2 may supply D (6 bases each). This CDR3 has 16 residues. The V and J ends lost 0 bases and 6 bases respectively, with 19 bases between them. CDR1 and CDR2 (germline): SGDLS, YYNGEE. The CDR3 bases are TGTGCCAGCAGCGTAGAATGGTTCGGGGGCCGGGGCGAGCAGTACTTC. Amino acid sequence: CASSVEWFGGRGEQYF.

The rearrangement uses TRBV28 and TRBJ1-5; no clear D gene. The CDR3 extends over 15 amino acids. CDR1 is MDHEN, CDR2 SYDVKM, per germline. V was cut by 3 bases and J by 3 bases, with 12 bases left in between. The CDR3 bases are TGTGCCAGCAGTTTTGTACGGCAGTTCAATCAGCCCCAGCATTTT. Translating gives CASSFVRQFNQPQHF.

The genes are TRBV2 and TRBJ2-1, with D hard to call. V gave up 3 bases and J gave up 13 bases, with 10 bases separating them. This CDR3 is built from 11 residues. The V gene's germline CDR1 is SNHLY and CDR2 FYNNEI. The CDR3: CASSDREPQFF. CDR3 in DNA: TGTGCCAGCAGTGACCGAGAGCCACAGTTCTTC.

J is TRBJ2-4 and V is TRBV28, with TRBD2 identical over 10 bases. V trimming: 3 bases; J trimming: 3 bases; junction bases outside the gene matches: 8. Germline CDR1 reads MDHEN; CDR2 reads SYDVKM. This CDR3 comprises 17 residues. In nucleotides, the CDR3 is TGTGCCAGCAGTTTGCTAGCGGGAGACCCAATCAAAAACATTCAGTACTTC. Translating gives CASSLLAGDPIKNIQYF.

The chain recombines TRBV15 with TRBJ1-4; D is unresolved. Germline V gives CDR1 LNHNV, CDR2 YYDKDF (reference sequence). The CDR3 totals 14 residues. Trimming left V 1 base short and J 8 bases short, with 11 bases between. The CDR3 is CATSRGTSGEKLFF. The CDR3 DNA reads as TGTGCCACCAGCAGAGGGACCTCGGGCGAAAAACTGTTTTTT.

J is TRBJ1-2 and V is TRBV5-6, with TRBD1 identical over 10 bases. The CDR3 has 15 amino acids. Germline V CDR1 and CDR2: SGHDT, YYEEEE. V gave up 1 base and J gave up 5 bases; unmatched junction bases: 5. In DNA, the CDR3 is TGTGCCAGCAGCTTGTGGGACAGGGGAGGTTATGGCTACACCTTC. Translation: CASSLWDRGGYGYTF.

The chain couples TRBV5-1 to TRBJ2-1; D may be TRBD2 (5 bases). CDR1 SGHRS and CDR2 YFSETQ come from the germline V gene. V was trimmed by 0 bases and J by 8 bases, leaving 15 bases between them. CDR3 size: 15 residues. CDR3 coding DNA: TGCGCCAGCAGCTTGGAAGCGGTGCTTATGGATGAGCAGTTCTTC. As protein: CASSLEAVLMDEQFF.

The rearrangement joins TRBV29-1 to TRBJ2-5; the D is unclear. CDR1 and CDR2 from the germline V gene are SQVTM and ANQGSEA. This CDR3 is 10 amino acids long. V lost 6 bases and J lost 5, with 7 bases in between. CDR3 sequence: CSVLRETQYF. In DNA, the CDR3 is TGCAGCGTCCTTAGGGAGACCCAGTACTTC.

This chain joins TRBV28 and TRBJ1-5; unclear D gene. The ends were cut back, 3 bases at V and 2 bases at J, with 5 bases in the middle. Germline CDR1 MDHEN, CDR2 SYDVKM. CDR3 length: 13 residues. The CDR3 is CASSFDGNQPQHF. The CDR3 DNA is TGTGCCAGCAGTTTTGACGGCAATCAGCCCCAGCATTTT.